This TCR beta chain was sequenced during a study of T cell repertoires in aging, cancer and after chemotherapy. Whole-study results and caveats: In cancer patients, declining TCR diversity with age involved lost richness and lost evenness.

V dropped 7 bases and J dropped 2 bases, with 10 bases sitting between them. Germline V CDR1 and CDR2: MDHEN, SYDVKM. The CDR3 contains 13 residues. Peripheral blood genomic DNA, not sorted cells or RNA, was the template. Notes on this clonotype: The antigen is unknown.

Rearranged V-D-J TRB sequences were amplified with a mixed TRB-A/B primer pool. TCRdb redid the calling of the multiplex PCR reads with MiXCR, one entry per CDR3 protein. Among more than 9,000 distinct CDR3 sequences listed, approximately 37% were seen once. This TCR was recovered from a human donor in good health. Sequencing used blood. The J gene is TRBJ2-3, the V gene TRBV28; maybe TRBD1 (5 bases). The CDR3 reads CASTEQATDTQYF. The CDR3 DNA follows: TGTGCCAGCACCGAACAGGCCACAGATACGCAGTATTTT.